Listed below are T cell receptor beta chains from one sample, sequenced in a study of blood T cell repertoires in COVID-19. Sequencing was performed with immunoSEQ multiplex PCR; in TCRdb, only in-frame clones are kept and a portion is missing. The table lists about 180,000 clones, approximately 88% of them singletons. Sequencing was performed on peripheral blood. The receptors derive from a woman aged 35 to 49 with COVID-19, enrolled during active disease. Both conserved end residues are part of each CDR3. D genes are given only for firm matches. Some rows mark clone size as missing; the rest say once, few, many or name a class of expanded clone.

v_gene,d_gene,abundance,j_gene,CDR3nt,CDR3aa
TRBV27,.,.,TRBJ2-7,TGTGCCAGCAGTTTATTCCGAGCGGCGGGCGAGCAGTACTTC,CASSLFRAAGEQYF
TRBV14,.,.,TRBJ2-1,TGTGCCAGCAGCCTTCGGAGGGGCAGGAGCTCCTACAATGAGCAGTTCTTC,CASSLRRGRSSYNEQFF
TRBV9,TRBD1,.,TRBJ1-2,TGTGCCAGCAGCGTAGGAGGACAGGGGTTCTATGGCTACACCTTC,CASSVGGQGFYGYTF
TRBV13,TRBD2,.,TRBJ2-3,TGTGCAACCACCCCCCCTCTAGCGGGATCCGATACGCAGTATTTT,CATTPPLAGSDTQYF
TRBV2,TRBD1,.,TRBJ2-7,TGTGCCAGCAGATTAGGGACAGGGGGCTTATCCTACGAGCAGTACTTC,CASRLGTGGLSYEQYF
TRBV28,.,.,TRBJ1-2,TGTGCCAGCAGTTTAACCGGGACACCTTTGGGCTACACCTTC,CASSLTGTPLGYTF
TRBV6-2/TRBV6-3,TRBD1,.,TRBJ1-6,TGTGCCAGCAGCTCCCCGCGGCGACAGGGCTTTAATTCACCCCTCCACTTT,CASSSPRRQGFNSPLHF
TRBV5-1,TRBD1,few,TRBJ2-2,TGCGCCAGCAGCTCAGGGGGCGCGGACACCGGGGAGCTGTTTTTT,CASSSGGADTGELFF
TRBV27,TRBD1,.,TRBJ1-2,TGTGCCAGCAGTTACAGGGGCGGCGGCTACACCTTC,CASSYRGGGYTF
TRBV7-3,.,.,TRBJ1-3,TGTGCCAGCAGCCCAGCGGGGGGAAACACCATATATTTT,CASSPAGGNTIYF
TRBV6-4,TRBD1,once,TRBJ1-3,TGTGCCAGCAGTGAGAAGGGACAGGCGAACACCATATATTTT,CASSEKGQANTIYF
TRBV19,.,.,TRBJ2-2,TGTGCCAGTAAATTCTTCGTCTCGGGTACCGGGGAGCTGTTTTTT,CASKFFVSGTGELFF
TRBV11-1,TRBD2,few,TRBJ2-2,TGTGCCAGCAGCCTCCAGCGGGGGGGGTCCACCGGGGAGCTGTTTTTT,CASSLQRGGSTGELFF
TRBV6-1,TRBD1,.,TRBJ1-2,TGTGCCAGCAGTGAAGCGTCGGGACAGGAGGATGGCTACACCTTC,CASSEASGQEDGYTF
TRBV4-1,.,.,TRBJ1-5,TGCGCCAGCAGCCAAGACGGTGTAACTAATCAGCCCCAGCATTTT,CASSQDGVTNQPQHF
TRBV7-5,.,.,TRBJ2-7,TGTGTCAGAAGCTTTAGAGGTAGGGCGGGTTACGAGCAGTACTTC,CVRSFRGRAGYEQYF
TRBV21-1,.,.,TRBJ2-7,TGTGCCAGCAGCCCCCCGGGACTGCTGTACGAGCAGTACTTC,CASSPPGLLYEQYF
TRBV10-3,TRBD2,.,TRBJ2-1,TGTGCCATCAGTGAGCCCCGGACTAGATGGGAGCAGTTCTTC,CAISEPRTRWEQFF
TRBV10-3,.,.,TRBJ1-1,TGTGCCATCAAGACGGGTAGGGACAAAGCTGAAGCTTTCTTT,CAIKTGRDKAEAFF
TRBV20-1,.,.,TRBJ2-5,TGCAGTGCGGAGGTAAAAGAGACCCAGTACTTC,CSAEVKETQYF
TRBV7-9,TRBD2,.,TRBJ2-5,TGTGCCAGCAGCTTAGTTTTAGCGGGATGGGAAGAGACCCAGTACTTC,CASSLVLAGWEETQYF
TRBV19,TRBD1,.,TRBJ2-2,TGTGCGAGTAGTGGGACAGGGGAGAGCGGGGAGCTGTTTTTT,CASSGTGESGELFF
TRBV19,TRBD1,.,TRBJ1-1,TGTGCCAGTAGTATCGGCAGGGGGATGAACACTGAAGCTTTCTTT,CASSIGRGMNTEAFF
TRBV2,.,.,TRBJ2-3,TGTGCCAGCAGGAGGGGACACCGGGGTCCAGATACGCAGTATTTT,CASRRGHRGPDTQYF
TRBV6-5,.,.,TRBJ1-2,TGTGCCAGCAGACCCGCGGGGGTCCGAGGTGGCTACACCTTC,CASRPAGVRGGYTF
TRBV3-1/TRBV3-2,.,.,TRBJ2-1,TGTGCCAGCAGCCAAGATCTTACTAGTTTTTATCCTGGGCAGTTCTTC,CASSQDLTSFYPGQFF
TRBV3-1/TRBV3-2,TRBD2,.,TRBJ2-5,TGTGCCAGCAGCCCGGAGTCTTCTAGCGGAGGGGAGACCCAGTACTTC,CASSPESSSGGETQYF
TRBV3-1/TRBV3-2,.,few,TRBJ1-1,TGTGCCAGCAGCCAAGAGGTGGCAGGGCCGGCCGCTTTCTTT,CASSQEVAGPAAFF
TRBV6-5,.,.,TRBJ2-4,TGTGCCAGCAGGTCACAGGGAAACATTCAGTACTTC,CASRSQGNIQYF
TRBV7-2,TRBD2,.,TRBJ2-1,TGTGCCAGCAGCTTAAGTGGGACTAGCGCCTACAATGAGCAGTTCTTC,CASSLSGTSAYNEQFF
TRBV14,.,.,TRBJ2-7,TGTGCCAGCAGCGCTTCCTTAGTGCGCGAGCAGTACTTC,CASSASLVREQYF
TRBV9,.,.,TRBJ1-2,TGTGCCAGCAGCGTAGGTCCCGGGGGGATTTACTATGGCTACACCTTC,CASSVGPGGIYYGYTF
TRBV19,.,once,TRBJ2-1,TGTGCCAGTAGTACCATAACGGGGTACTACAATGAGCAGTTCTTC,CASSTITGYYNEQFF
TRBV21-1,.,.,TRBJ2-3,TGTGCCAGCAGCAAGCGGGACAGGGTCACAGATACGCAGTATTTT,CASSKRDRVTDTQYF
TRBV28,.,once,TRBJ2-7,TGTGCCAGTCAGGGTTCCCTGGAATACGAGCAGTACTTC,CASQGSLEYEQYF
TRBV5-1,TRBD1,.,TRBJ2-7,TGCGCCAGCAGCCTTACCGGGACAGGGGGCAGCGAGCAGTACTTC,CASSLTGTGGSEQYF
TRBV25-1,.,.,TRBJ1-6,TGTGCCAGCAGTCGGAGGGTTTTCAATTCACCCCTCCACTTT,CASSRRVFNSPLHF
TRBV5-1,.,once,TRBJ2-2,TGCGCCAGCAGCCCCAAGGCCCTAGGAGCCGGGGAGCTGTTTTTT,CASSPKALGAGELFF
TRBV3-1/TRBV3-2,.,.,TRBJ1-2,TGTGCCAGCATGGGGCCGGGCCAATATGGCTACACCTTC,CASMGPGQYGYTF
TRBV27,.,.,TRBJ1-1,TGTGCCAGCAGTTTGGCAAAGCGGGGCACTGAAGCTTTCTTT,CASSLAKRGTEAFF
TRBV24-1,.,.,TRBJ1-5,TGTGCCACCAGTGATGCGGTGAATCGGGATCAGCCCCAGCATTTT,CATSDAVNRDQPQHF
TRBV2,.,few,TRBJ1-3,TGTGTAACTAGGGGGAGCTCTGGAAACACCATATATTTT,CVTRGSSGNTIYF
TRBV2,.,few,TRBJ1-5,TGTGCCAGCAGTGACAGGGTTGATCAGCCCCAGCATTTT,CASSDRVDQPQHF
TRBV5-4,.,.,TRBJ1-3,TGTGCCAGCAGCTTAGTAGCCAGCTCTGGAAACACCATATATTTT,CASSLVASSGNTIYF
TRBV6-4,TRBD2,.,TRBJ2-1,TGTGCCAGCAGTGCCCGGGAGGGTAATGAGCAGTTCTTC,CASSAREGNEQFF